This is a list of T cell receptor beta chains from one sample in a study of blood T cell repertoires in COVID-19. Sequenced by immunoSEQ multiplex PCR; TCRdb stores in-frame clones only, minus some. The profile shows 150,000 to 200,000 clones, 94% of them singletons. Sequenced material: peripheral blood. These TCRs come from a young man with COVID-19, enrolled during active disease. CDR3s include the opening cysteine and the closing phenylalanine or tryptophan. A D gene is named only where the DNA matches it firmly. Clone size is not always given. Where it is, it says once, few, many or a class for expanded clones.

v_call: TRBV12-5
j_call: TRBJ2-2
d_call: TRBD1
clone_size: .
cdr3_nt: TGTGCTAGTGGTTTGGGCCGGGACAGGGTTGACACCGGGGAGCTGTTTTTT
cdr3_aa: CASGLGRDRVDTGELFF

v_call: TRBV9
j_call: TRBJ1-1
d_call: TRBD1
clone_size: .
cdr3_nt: TGTGCCAGCAGCCCCGCAGGGGGCGAGACTGAAGCTTTCTTT
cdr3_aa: CASSPAGGETEAFF

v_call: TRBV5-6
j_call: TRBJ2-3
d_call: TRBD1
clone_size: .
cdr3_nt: TGTGCCAGCAGCTTGGTGGGACAGGGGGGTACGCAGTATTTT
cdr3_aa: CASSLVGQGGTQYF

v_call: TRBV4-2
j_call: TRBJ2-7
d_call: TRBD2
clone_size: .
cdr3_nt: TGTGCCAGCAGTTACGATCCCGGGACTAGCGATTACGAGCAGTACTTC
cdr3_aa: CASSYDPGTSDYEQYF

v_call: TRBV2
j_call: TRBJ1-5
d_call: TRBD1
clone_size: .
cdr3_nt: TGTGCCAGCAGTGGGACAGGGGGGCCGGGGCTTAATCAGCCCCAGCATTTT
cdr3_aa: CASSGTGGPGLNQPQHF

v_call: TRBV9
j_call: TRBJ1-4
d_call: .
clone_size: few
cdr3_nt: TGTGCCAGCAGCGTAGGGCCAGGGAAGAATGAAAAACTGTTTTTT
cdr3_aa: CASSVGPGKNEKLFF

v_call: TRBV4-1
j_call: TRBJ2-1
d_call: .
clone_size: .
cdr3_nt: TGCGCCAGCAGCCAAGGAGGGCACTCCTACAATGAGCAGTTCTTC
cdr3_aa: CASSQGGHSYNEQFF

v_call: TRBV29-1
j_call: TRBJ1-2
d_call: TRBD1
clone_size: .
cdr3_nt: TGCAGCGCCCGGGACAGGTTCTATGGCTACACCTTC
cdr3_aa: CSARDRFYGYTF

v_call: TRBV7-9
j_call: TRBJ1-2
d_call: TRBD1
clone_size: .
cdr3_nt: TGTGCCAGCAGCTTCCCGACAGGGGCCTCGAGGGTTCCTCTTGTGTTC
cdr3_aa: CASSFPTGASRVPLVF

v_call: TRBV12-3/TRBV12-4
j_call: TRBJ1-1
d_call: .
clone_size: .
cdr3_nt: TGTGCCAGCAGCCGTACAGGGGAAGCTTTCTTT
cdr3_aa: CASSRTGEAFF

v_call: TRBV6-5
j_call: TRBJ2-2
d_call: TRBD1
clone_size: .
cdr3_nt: TGTGCCAGCAGTTACGGGACAGGCTACACCGGGGAGCTGTTTTTT
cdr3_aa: CASSYGTGYTGELFF

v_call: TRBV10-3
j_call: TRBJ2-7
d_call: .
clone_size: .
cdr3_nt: TGTGCCATCAGTGAGTCGAATCCAGGGATGGTGAACGAGCAGTACTTC
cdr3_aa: CAISESNPGMVNEQYF

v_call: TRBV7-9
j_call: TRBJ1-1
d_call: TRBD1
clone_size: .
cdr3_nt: TGTGCCAGCAGCAAGGACAGGCGCGGGTATGCTTTCTTT
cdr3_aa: CASSKDRRGYAFF

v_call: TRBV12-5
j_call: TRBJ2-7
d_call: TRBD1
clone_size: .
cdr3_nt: TGTGCTAGTGGTTTGGGGGACAGGGCACGGGACTCCTACGAGCAGTACTTC
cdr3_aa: CASGLGDRARDSYEQYF

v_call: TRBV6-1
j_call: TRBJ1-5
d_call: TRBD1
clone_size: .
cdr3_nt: TGTGCCAGCAGTGAAGATGAATGGGACAGGGTAAATCAGCCCCAGCATTTT
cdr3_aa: CASSEDEWDRVNQPQHF

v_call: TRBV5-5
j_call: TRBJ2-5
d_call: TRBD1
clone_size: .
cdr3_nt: TGTGCCAGCAGCCAGGGGGCCGGAGAGACCCAGTACTTC
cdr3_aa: CASSQGAGETQYF

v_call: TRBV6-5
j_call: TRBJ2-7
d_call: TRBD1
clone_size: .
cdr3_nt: TGTGCCAGAATCCCGAAGGACAGGGACTACGAGCAGTACTTC
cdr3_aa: CARIPKDRDYEQYF

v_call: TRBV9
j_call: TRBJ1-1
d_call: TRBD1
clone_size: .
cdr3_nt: TGTGCCAGCAGCGCCCAAGACAGGGCCAACACTGAAGCTTTCTTT
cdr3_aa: CASSAQDRANTEAFF

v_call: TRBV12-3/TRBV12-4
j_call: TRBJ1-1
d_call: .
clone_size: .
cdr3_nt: TGTGCCAGCAGCGCACAGGAGAACACTGAAGCTTTCTTT
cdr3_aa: CASSAQENTEAFF

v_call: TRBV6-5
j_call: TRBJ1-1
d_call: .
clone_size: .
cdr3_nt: TGTGCCAGCAGTTACGCGGGGAGTAACACTGAAGCTTTCTTT
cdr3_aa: CASSYAGSNTEAFF

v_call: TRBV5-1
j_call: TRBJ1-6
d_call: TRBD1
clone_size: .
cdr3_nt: TGCGCCAGCAGCCTGACAGGGTATAATTCACCCCTCCACTTT
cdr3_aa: CASSLTGYNSPLHF

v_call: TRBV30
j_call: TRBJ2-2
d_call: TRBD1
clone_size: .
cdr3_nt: TGTGCCTGGAGGAGACAGGGGACCGGGGAGCTGTTTTTT
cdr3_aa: CAWRRQGTGELFF

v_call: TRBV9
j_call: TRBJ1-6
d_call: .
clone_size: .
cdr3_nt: TGTGCCAGCAGCGTAGCAAAACAGCATAATTCACCCCTCCACTTT
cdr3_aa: CASSVAKQHNSPLHF

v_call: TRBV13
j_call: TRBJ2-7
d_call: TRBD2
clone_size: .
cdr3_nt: TGTGCCAGCAGCTTAGTAGCGGGGACTTACGAGCAGTACTTC
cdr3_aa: CASSLVAGTYEQYF

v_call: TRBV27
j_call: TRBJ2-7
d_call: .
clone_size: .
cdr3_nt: TGTGCCAGCAGTCAGGTGCGGGAATCCTACGAGCAGTACTTC
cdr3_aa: CASSQVRESYEQYF

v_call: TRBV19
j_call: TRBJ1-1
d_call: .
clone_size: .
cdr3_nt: TGTGCCAGTAGTCAATTTCAGGGGAACACTGAAGCTTTCTTT
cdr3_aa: CASSQFQGNTEAFF

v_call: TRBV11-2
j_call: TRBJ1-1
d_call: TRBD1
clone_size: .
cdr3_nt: TGTGCCAGCAGCTTTGGTACAGGGGGCCTGGGGAGCACTGAAGCTTTCTTT
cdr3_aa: CASSFGTGGLGSTEAFF